This section outlines one T cell receptor (beta chain) sequence together with its context. The data originate from a study of control samples from healthy donors and cancer patients. Measured with immunoSEQ multiplex PCR; TCRdb has only the in-frame clones, and not every one. This table holds approximately 130,000 clones, roughly 90% found once. Material: blood. This TCR came from a man aged 50 to 59 in good health.

The CDR3 region is CASSLAGFSNTEAFF. Here the CDR3 DNA reads TGCGCCAGCAGCTTGGCCGGGTTCTCGAACACTGAAGCTTTCTTT. The chain recombines TRBV5-1 with TRBJ1-1; D gene unclear. The V and J ends lost 0 bases and 1 base respectively, with 10 bases between them. CDR3 length equals 15 residues. Germline CDR1 reads SGHRS; CDR2 reads YFSETQ.